This TCR beta chain was sequenced in a study of T cell repertoires in cytomegalovirus infection. Study overall: CMV infection plus the matching HLA type was flagged by public TCR beta signatures.

Study results and caveats: Cumulative public TCR beta family frequency identified carriers of CMV plus the relevant HLA. HLA-C-restricted, CMV-specific TCR beta clonotypes were dominant ex vivo.

TCRdb processed the reads anew with MiXCR; each CDR3 protein has one entry. In the table there are around 280,000 distinct CDR3 sequences, around 9.6% of which are singletons. This clonotype came up many times. The antigen remains undetermined. With V trimmed by 8 bases and J by 9 bases, 11 bases remained unmatched. Germline CDR1 and CDR2: MNHEY and SVGEGT. The CDR3 extends over 14 amino acids. Input material: PBMCs. The chain carries TRBV6-2 or TRBV6-3 and TRBJ2-1; 9 bases match TRBD1. This clonotype originated in a human donor in good health (CMV status not recorded). Some clones in this sample may be carry-over from other donors' samples. Here the CDR3 DNA reads TGTGCCAGCCAACGTGGACAGGGGTTCCGTGAGCAGTTCTTC. Translated, it gives CASQRGQGFREQFF.